Presented here are 22 T cell receptor beta chains from one specimen sequenced in a study of tissue T cells after allogeneic stem cell transplantation. As for time point: mouse harvest day 7 after allogeneic transplant. Each mouse received 10^7 T-cell-depleted marrow cells plus 10^6 splenic CD5+ T cells by tail vein. Data came from immunoSEQ multiplex PCR; TCRdb stores just in-frame clones and leaves some out. Seen here are some 6,700 clones, around 44% observed once, and the top ten hold about 6.7%. Sample: gut tissue. These receptor sequences come from a female BALB/c mouse given C57BL/6 T cells with graft-versus-host disease after an allogeneic hematopoietic cell transplant.

This clone ranks as large (0.1 to 1%). The gene names given are mouse names. Read data end 1 residue before the CDR3 end; the end is taken from the germline J gene. The genes are TRBV13-3 and TRBJ2-7, with 7 bases identical to TRBD2. The CDR3 consists of 15 residues. Looked up from germline, CDR1 is NNHDY and CDR2 is SYVADS. The J segment lost 0 bases and the V segment lost 1 base, leaving 4 bases of the junction unmatched. The CDR3 DNA, read in part, is TGTGCCAGCAGTGATCGGGGGGGGAGCTCCTATGAACAGTAC. It specifies CASSDRGGSSYEQY. The CDR3 as a whole reads CASSDRGGSSYEQYF.

This clone is medium-sized within its sample. These gene names are mouse names. The read terminates 1 residue before the CDR3 end, so the remaining end is supplied by the germline J gene. The V gene is TRBV26, the J gene TRBJ2-1; TRBD1 matches 9 bases. The CDR3 covers 14 residues. J was trimmed by 6 bases and V by 3 bases; bases with no gene match: 3. Germline V lookup: CDR1 KGHPV, CDR2 FQNQEV (reference sequence). The sequenced CDR3 bases are TGTGCCAGCAGTCTCGGGACAGGGTTTGCTGAGCAGTTC. Its translation: CASSLGTGFAEQF. Given in full, the CDR3 is CASSLGTGFAEQFF.

Comments on this clone: Gene names follow the mouse nomenclature. The CDR3 is cut off 1 residue early in the read; its end comes from the germline J gene. This rearrangement joins TRBV31 to TRBJ1-6, with 7 bases identical to TRBD1. TRBJ1-6 is an ORF, with its function uncertain. The CDR3 covers 12 residues. V was pared by 8 bases and J by 5 bases, with 3 bases of the junction left unmatched. Germline V gives CDR1 GKSSPN, CDR2 SITVG. The CDR3 bases that were read are TGTGCCGGGACAGCCAATAATTCGCCCCTCTAC. Protein: CAGTANNSPLY. Given in full, the CDR3 is CAGTANNSPLYF.

Worth noting for this clone: Mouse gene names apply. The read ends 1 residue before the CDR3 terminus; that terminus is restored from the germline J gene. V gene TRBV26 combines with J gene TRBJ2-3, with D unclear. V lost 4 bases to trimming and J lost 3 bases, with 5 bases between them. CDR3 size: 12 residues. The germline CDR1 and CDR2 sequences are KGHPV and FQNQEV (reference sequence). The CDR3 loop reads CASSPTAETLYF. CDR3 bases read: TGTGCCAGCAGTCCGACAGCAGAAACGCTGTAT.

For this clone: Gene and germline names: mouse. The CDR3 extends 1 residue past the end of the read, so its final part is completed from the germline J gene. The rearrangement joins TRBV5 to TRBJ1-1, with 9 bases aligning to TRBD1. The V gene's germline CDR1 is LGHNA and CDR2 YNLKQL (reference sequence). The length of the CDR3 is 15 residues. J gave up 1 base and V 4 bases, and 4 bases lay outside the gene matches. CDR3 DNA, as far as it was read: TGTGCCAGCAGCCCGGGACAGGGAGGGAACACAGAAGTCTTC. It yields the protein CASSPGQGGNTEVF. The full CDR3 protein is CASSPGQGGNTEVFF.

This clone has just a few counts. Genes and germline come from the mouse. Read data end 1 residue before the CDR3 end; the end is taken from the germline J gene. V and J are TRBV29 and TRBJ1-1; possibly TRBD1 for D (5 bases). The CDR3 contains 14 residues. In germline, CDR1 is MSHET, CDR2 SYDVDS. V lost 6 bases and J 1 base, leaving 12 bases between the germline ends. CDR3 sequence reads: CASSPDQGNTEVFF. Incomplete CDR3 DNA: TGTGCTAGCAGCCCCGACCAGGGGAACACAGAAGTCTTC.

This clone was recorded only once. The gene names given are mouse names. The CDR3 end is not reached by the read, which stops 1 residue before it; the germline J gene fills it in. The chain is built from TRBV15 and TRBJ2-2; TRBD1 aligns across 10 bases. V lost 5 bases to trimming and J lost 3 bases; unmatched junction nucleotides: 3. The germline gives CDR1 SGHND, CDR2 FRSKSL. The CDR3 totals 15 residues. The DNA read from the CDR3 is TGTGCCAGCAGTAGACAGGGGGCTGACACCGGGCAGCTCTAC. Its protein is CASSRQGADTGQLY. The CDR3 reads in full as CASSRQGADTGQLYF.

In this sample, this clone turned up a few times. Each gene name is a mouse one. With the read ending 1 residue before the CDR3 end, the germline J gene is used to fill in that end. The rearrangement links TRBV26 to TRBJ2-1, with D possibly matching TRBD1 (6 bases). Germline V gives CDR1 KGHPV, CDR2 FQNQEV (reference sequence). The V gene lost 8 bases and the J gene lost 3 bases, with 8 bases spanning the gap. This CDR3 is built from 12 residues. CDR3 in amino acids: CASGQIYAEQFF. The sequenced part of the CDR3 DNA is TGTGCCAGCGGACAGATCTATGCTGAGCAGTTC.

Note on this clone: A junction boundary mismatches the germline segment, possibly from a read error. Genes and germline are mouse. The sequence runs out 1 residue before the end of the CDR3; the remainder is reconstructed from the germline J gene. The chain couples TRBV13-1 to TRBJ2-7; TRBD2 agrees at 12 bases. Germline assignment: CDR1 NSHNY and CDR2 SYGAGN. This CDR3 has 15 residues. The CDR3 spells CASGETGTGGREQYF. Incomplete CDR3 DNA: TGTGCCAGCGGTGAGACCGGGACTGGGGGGCGTGAACAGTAC.

To note about this clone: The genes and germline here are from mouse. The CDR3 extends 1 residue past the end of the read, so its final part is completed from the germline J gene. The gene calls are TRBV26 and TRBJ1-1; D gene uncertain. The CDR3 is made up of 13 amino acids. Germline CDR1 is KGHPV and CDR2 is FQNQEV (reference sequence). The V and J ends lost 4 bases and 1 base respectively, with 7 bases between them. The CDR3 reads CASSPGGNTEVFF. The CDR3 bases that were read are TGTGCCAGCAGTCCGGGAGGGAACACAGAAGTCTTC.

Notes on this clone: Genes and germline are mouse. The missing CDR3 end, 1 residue past where the read stops, is filled in from the germline J gene. V is TRBV26 and J is TRBJ2-4; D uncertain. The CDR3 runs 13 residues. With 2 bases removed from V and 2 bases from J, the gap between germline ends came to 5 bases. Germline values: CDR1 KGHPV, CDR2 FQNQEV (reference sequence). Here the CDR3 reads CASSLRNQNTLYF. The CDR3 bases that were read are TGTGCCAGCAGTCTGAGGAATCAAAACACCTTGTAC.

This clone turned up a few times. Any gene name here is a mouse gene name. The read falls 1 residue short of the CDR3 end, and the missing part is taken from the germline J gene. The chain couples TRBV19 to TRBJ2-7; D is undetermined. The CDR3 has 13 residues. The germline V gene has CDR1 FNHDT and CDR2 SITEND (reference sequence). Trimming removed 2 bases from V and 5 bases from J, with 11 bases in between. The sequenced CDR3 bases are TGTGCCAGCAGTATTTGGAGGGAGGATGAACAGTAC. Translated, it gives CASSIWREDEQY. From start to end, the CDR3 is CASSIWREDEQYF.

About this clone itself: Gene names are the mouse ones. Read coverage stops 1 residue before the CDR3 terminus; the germline J gene supplies the remainder. This rearrangement joins TRBV12-2 to TRBJ2-3; 9 nucleotides align to TRBD2. V was pared by 2 bases and J by 0 bases, with 8 bases of the junction left unmatched. The CDR3 runs 17 residues. Germline V lookup: CDR1 SGHLS, CDR2 HYDKME. The sequenced part of the CDR3 DNA is TGTGCCAGCTCTCCTCCGCTGGGGGGGAGTAGTGCAGAAACGCTGTAT. Translating gives CASSPPLGGSSAETLY. The whole CDR3 reads CASSPPLGGSSAETLYF.

On this clone: Gene names are mouse gene names. The read terminates 1 residue ahead of where the CDR3 ends, so the germline J gene completes it. The rearrangement joins TRBV26 to TRBJ2-4; no definite D call. Germline CDR1 reads KGHPV; CDR2 reads FQNQEV (reference sequence). CDR3 length equals 14 residues. Trimming cost V 3 bases and J 0 bases, with 7 bases left between them. Partial CDR3 DNA: TGTGCCAGCAGTCTCGGGGAAAGTCAAAACACCTTGTAC. It codes for CASSLGESQNTLY. From start to end, the CDR3 is CASSLGESQNTLYF.

This clone was recorded only once. Germline and genes: mouse. Read data end 1 residue before the CDR3 end; the end is taken from the germline J gene. The chain employs TRBV13-3 and TRBJ1-1, with D perhaps TRBD1 (5 bases). This CDR3 comprises 15 residues. The germline gives CDR1 NNHDY, CDR2 SYVADS. Trimming removed 1 base at V and 0 bases at J, with 10 bases between. The sequenced CDR3 bases are TGTGCCAGCAGTGATTTCCAGGGAGCAAACACAGAAGTCTTC. Protein sequence: CASSDFQGANTEVF. The complete CDR3 protein is CASSDFQGANTEVFF.

This clone has only a few counts. The gene names here belong to mouse. Partial CDR3 DNA: TGTGCCAGCAGCCTGGGACTCCTTTCTGGAAATACGCTCTAT. Translation gives CASSLGLLSGNTLY. The whole CDR3 protein reads CASSLGLLSGNTLYF. The chain recombines TRBV26 with TRBJ1-3; perhaps TRBD1 as D (5 bases). The read gets to within 1 residue of the CDR3 end, and the germline J gene fills in the rest. The V gene's germline CDR1 is KGHPV and CDR2 FQNQEV (reference sequence). V lost 6 bases, J lost 0 bases, and 12 bases lay in between. The CDR3 runs 15 residues.

With respect to this clone: Mouse gene names and germline throughout. The DNA ends 1 residue before the CDR3 does, and the rest of the CDR3 is filled in from the germline J gene. V and J are TRBV19 and TRBJ1-4, with no clear D. The germline V gene has CDR1 FNHDT and CDR2 SITEND (reference sequence). V was shortened by 2 bases and J by 2 bases, with 7 bases between the two germline ends. There are 14 residues in the CDR3. Incomplete CDR3 DNA: TGTGCCAGCAGTATGCCACAGTCCAACGAAAGATTATTT. This codes for CASSMPQSNERLF. The CDR3 as a whole reads CASSMPQSNERLFF.

This clone has a handful of counts. Germline and genes here are mouse. The sequenced CDR3 bases are TGTGCCAGCAGTCTGTATTGGGGGGAGGTTGCAGAAACGCTGTAT. Translating it yields CASSLYWGEVAETLY. The complete CDR3 protein is CASSLYWGEVAETLYF. This rearrangement joins TRBV24 to TRBJ2-3; 7 positions match TRBD2. The read comes to an end 1 residue before the CDR3 does, leaving the germline J gene to fill in the end. V was pared by 0 bases and J by 2 bases, with 5 bases of the junction left unmatched. The CDR3 is 16 amino acids. Germline V gives CDR1 KGHTA, CDR2 FRNEEI.

Note on this clone: Gene names are the mouse ones. The read stops 1 residue short of the end of the CDR3; the missing end is completed from the germline J gene. The genes are TRBV23 and TRBJ2-3; TRBD2, as called in the table, went unchecked against the DNA. There are 16 residues in the CDR3. The V gene's germline CDR1 is KGHTA and CDR2 FQNQQP. The part of the CDR3 DNA that was read is TGCTCCAGCAGTAACTGGGGGGGGCCTAGTGCAGAAACGCTGTAT. Translated, it gives CSSSNWGGPSAETLY. The whole CDR3 is CSSSNWGGPSAETLYF.

Points on this clone: Any gene name here is a mouse gene name. CDR3 DNA, as far as it was read: TGCTCCAGCAGTCAATCGGGGGGCCTATATGAACAGTAC. Residues: CSSSQSGGLYEQY. The whole CDR3 protein reads CSSSQSGGLYEQYF. V is TRBV23 and J is TRBJ2-7; the D call in the table, TRBD2, was not verified against the DNA. The missing CDR3 end, 1 residue past where the read stops, is filled in from the germline J gene. The CDR3 extends over 14 amino acids. Germline V gives CDR1 KGHTA, CDR2 FQNQQP.

This clone came up a few times. Any gene name here is a mouse gene name. The read terminates 1 residue ahead of where the CDR3 ends, so the germline J gene completes it. The chain joins TRBV1 to TRBJ2-7; the D is unclear. The CDR3 spans 15 residues. The V and J ends lost 0 bases and 3 bases respectively, with 12 bases between them. Germline CDR1 is NSQYPW and CDR2 is LRSPGD (reference sequence). The part of the CDR3 DNA that was read is TGCACCTGCAGTGCAGATCCCCCACAAATCTATGAACAGTAC. It yields the protein CTCSADPPQIYEQY. The complete CDR3 reads CTCSADPPQIYEQYF.

On this clone itself: The gene names here belong to mouse. The CDR3 is cut off 1 residue early in the read; its end comes from the germline J gene. This chain uses TRBV16 with TRBJ1-3; tentatively, D is TRBD1 (6 bases). There are 12 residues in the CDR3. Deletions cut 1 base from V and 11 bases from J, with 9 bases between. Germline values: CDR1 SGHSA, CDR2 FRNQAP. The sequenced CDR3 bases are TGTGCAAGCAGCTTAGGCCCAGGGGCGCTCTAT. Translation: CASSLGPGALY. In full, the CDR3 is CASSLGPGALYF.